The 15 T cell receptor beta chains reported below all come from one sample, sequenced in a study of cytomegalovirus exposure and HLA in healthy donors. The PCR ran on 60 Vbeta and 13 Jbeta primers. TCRdb's copy holds only in-frame clones and misses some; the assay was immunoSEQ multiplex PCR. The profile shows fewer than 250,000 clones, approximately 80% of them singletons. Source material: PBMCs. The source is a boy between 2 and 15 years old in good health and CMV-seronegative.

The rearrangement links TRBV19 to TRBJ1-1; D unresolved. The germline gives CDR1 LNHDA, CDR2 SQIVND (reference sequence). Trimming pared 4 bases from V and 8 bases from J, leaving 11 bases between. The CDR3 consists of 12 residues. CDR3 sequence: CASSKSVLEAFF. The CDR3 region has the DNA TGTGCCAGTAGTAAGAGTGTGCTGGAAGCTTTCTTT. The whole variable domain, remainder taken from reference TRBV19 and TRBJ1-1, is DGGITQSPKYLFRKEGQNVTLSCEQNLNHDAMYWYRQDPGQGLRLIYYSQIVNDFQKGDIAEGYSVSREKKESFPLTVTSAQKNPTAFYLCASSKSVLEAFFGQGTRLTVV.

This rearrangement joins TRBV7-4 to TRBJ2-3; 8 bases map to TRBD2. The CDR3 is 17 amino acids. The germline V gene encodes CDR1 SGHVT and CDR2 SQSDAQ. J was trimmed by 4 bases and V by 5 bases; bases with no gene match: 14. CDR3 amino acids: CASSPTHVTGGADTQYF. CDR3 DNA: TGTGCCAGCAGCCCCACCCACGTGACGGGGGGGGCAGATACGCAGTATTTT.

This rearrangement joins TRBV27 to TRBJ1-1; D unresolved. Trimming shortened V by 4 bases and J by 4 bases, and 13 bases separated the two germline ends. Germline loops: CDR1 MNHEY, CDR2 SMNVEV (reference sequence). The CDR3 has 14 residues. CDR3 amino acids: CASSWAGAPTEAFF. CDR3 bases: TGTGCCAGCAGTTGGGCAGGCGCCCCCACTGAAGCTTTCTTT.

The chain carries TRBV7-2 and TRBJ1-1, with TRBD1 matching over 9 bases. V was clipped by 6 bases and J by 5 bases; unmatched bases: 10. Germline V gene lookup returns CDR1 SGHTA and CDR2 FQGNSA. This CDR3 spans 15 amino acids. CDR3 sequence: CASRSTGGWGTEAFF. The CDR3 DNA follows: TGTGCCAGCAGATCCACAGGGGGCTGGGGGACTGAAGCTTTCTTT.

The chain couples TRBV5-4 to TRBJ2-3, with D maybe TRBD2 (6 bases). The CDR3 sequence is 18 residues long. Germline V gene lookup returns CDR1 SGHNT and CDR2 YYREEE (reference sequence). V dropped 4 bases and J dropped 5 bases, with 26 bases sitting between them. CDR3 residues: CASSTGRPLASPQDTQYF. DNA of the CDR3: TGTGCCAGCAGCACGGGGAGGCCCCTAGCGAGTCCCCAAGATACGCAGTATTTT.

J is TRBJ2-7 and V is TRBV5-1; TRBD2 matches 14 bases. Losses at the gene ends were 5 bases for V and 6 bases for J; bases not matched to a gene: 7. Looked up from germline, CDR1 is SGHRS and CDR2 is YFSETQ. The length of the CDR3 is 15 residues. Here the CDR3 reads CASRKTSGGAGEQYF. The CDR3 region has the DNA TGCGCCAGCAGAAAGACTAGCGGGGGGGCCGGCGAGCAGTACTTC.

The chain joins TRBV29-1 to TRBJ2-7; D is unclear. Germline CDR1 is SQVTM and CDR2 is ANQGSEA. V was clipped by 6 bases and J by 7 bases, with 10 bases between them. This CDR3 spans 10 amino acids. Here the CDR3 reads CSVGSGEQYF. CDR3 sequence (DNA): TGCAGCGTCGGTTCCGGGGAGCAGTACTTC.

The chain links TRBV27 to TRBJ1-6; D remains unclear. Per the germline V gene, CDR1 is MNHEY and CDR2 is SMNVEV (reference sequence). V lost 10 bases to trimming and J lost 8 bases, with 18 bases between them. The CDR3 sequence is 14 residues long. The CDR3 bases are TGTGCCACCTCCAATGAGGCCGGCTATTCACCCCTCCACTTT. Encoded protein: CATSNEAGYSPLHF.

This chain links TRBV9 with TRBJ2-7, with D possibly TRBD2 on 6 matching bases. This CDR3 spans 14 amino acids. Between the trimmed V and J ends, which lost 0 bases and 3 bases, there was a span of 10 bases. CDR1 SGDLS and CDR2 YYNGEE come from the germline V gene. CDR3 DNA sequence: TGTGCCAGCAGCGTAGACGAGGGAGGCTACGAGCAGTACTTC. It is translated as CASSVDEGGYEQYF.

The chain has TRBV9 and TRBJ2-3, with a possible D match to TRBD1 (5 bases). There are 15 residues in the CDR3. Germline V gene lookup returns CDR1 SGDLS and CDR2 YYNGEE. Trimming removed 6 bases from V and 0 bases from J, with 14 bases in between. The CDR3 is CASTTQGLSTDTQYF. The CDR3 coding sequence is TGTGCCAGCACCACCCAGGGCCTGAGCACAGATACGCAGTATTTT. Full variable domain (outside the CDR3, taken from reference TRBV9 and TRBJ2-3): DSGVTQTPKHLITATGQRVTLRCSPRSGDLSVYWYQQSLDQGLQFLIQYYNGEERAKGNILERFSAQQFPDLHSELNLSSLELGDSALYFCASTTQGLSTDTQYFGPGTRLTVL.

The gene calls are TRBV15 and TRBJ2-2; the match to TRBD1 covers 7 bases. Trimming removed 0 bases from V and 0 bases from J; junction bases left unmatched: 4. The CDR3 has 17 amino acids. From germline, CDR1 is LNHNV and CDR2 YYDKDF (reference sequence). The chain's CDR3 is CATSRDRGTANTGELFF. DNA for the CDR3: TGTGCCACCAGCAGAGATCGAGGGACAGCGAACACCGGGGAGCTGTTTTTT.

This clone was counted a few times. The chain couples TRBV6-6 to TRBJ1-2; TRBD1 is a possible D gene (5 bases). Per germline, CDR1 MNHNY and CDR2 SVGAGI (reference sequence). The CDR3 totals 14 residues. The V gene lost 0 bases and the J gene lost 3 bases, with 8 bases spanning the gap. CDR3 in DNA: TGTGCCAGCAGTTACTCGCAGGGATACTATGGCTACACCTTC. Its protein product is CASSYSQGYYGYTF.

V is TRBV7-9 and J is TRBJ1-1; D is unclear. Germline CDR1 SEHNR, CDR2 FQNEAQ (reference sequence). With 5 bases removed from V and 1 base from J, the gap between germline ends came to 14 bases. CDR3 size: 15 residues. The CDR3 nucleotides read TGTGCCAGCAGCGGGTGGACGGGAAAGAACACTGAAGCTTTCTTT. The encoded protein is CASSGWTGKNTEAFF.

The CDR3 sequence: CASSEPGDGYTF. CDR3 DNA sequence: TGTGCCAGCAGTGAGCCAGGGGACGGCTACACCTTC. This chain links TRBV25-1 with TRBJ1-2, with D perhaps matching TRBD1 (6 bases). This CDR3 is built from 12 residues. Looked up from germline, CDR1 is MGHDK and CDR2 is SYGVNS. The germline V and J ends were trimmed by 3 bases and 8 bases, with 10 bases remaining between them.

The rearrangement uses TRBV6-1 and TRBJ1-1, with a possible D match to TRBD1 (5 bases). V lost 6 bases, J lost 1 base, and 15 bases lay in between. CDR3 length: 15 residues. Germline-derived CDR1 and CDR2 are MNHNS and SASEGT. The CDR3 protein is CASRPLGGGNTEAFF. DNA for the CDR3: TGTGCCAGCAGACCCCTTGGGGGAGGGAACACTGAAGCTTTCTTT.